Reported below is one T cell receptor (beta chain). Its antigen is not identified. The junction does not match germline at one end; this may be a read error. These data originate in a study of tumor and adjacent non-tumor tissue in lung cancer. Study background: Histology: about a dozen adenocarcinoma, a couple of squamous cell carcinoma, 1 small cell lung cancer.

No cell sorting was done before RNA was extracted from the tissue. This non-tumor lung sample came from over 3 cm beyond the tumor edge. Chemotherapy-naive patients with new lung cancer underwent thoracic surgery in China, August–late 2014. TCRbeta libraries were built with three rounds of nested PCR, modified from ARM-PCR. TCRdb itself ran the multiplex PCR reads through MiXCR, one entry per CDR3 protein. The table records about 86,000 distinct CDR3 sequences, more than 65% of them present only once. The germline V gene encodes CDR1 MNHNY and CDR2 SVGAGI (reference sequence). The CDR3 has 14 amino acids. Study-level findings and limits: Significantly higher TCR diversity was found in tumor than normal lung. Higher tumor TCR diversity was associated with shorter survival.

The source is a woman in her fifties or sixties with non-small cell lung cancer. The chain recombines TRBV6-6 with TRBJ2-5; tentative D call: TRBD1 (6 bases). What was sequenced was distant non-tumor lung tissue. This chain's CDR3 is CTSKYAQGPETQYF. The CDR3 DNA reads TGTACCAGCAAATACGCACAGGGTCCAGAGACCCAGTACTTC.